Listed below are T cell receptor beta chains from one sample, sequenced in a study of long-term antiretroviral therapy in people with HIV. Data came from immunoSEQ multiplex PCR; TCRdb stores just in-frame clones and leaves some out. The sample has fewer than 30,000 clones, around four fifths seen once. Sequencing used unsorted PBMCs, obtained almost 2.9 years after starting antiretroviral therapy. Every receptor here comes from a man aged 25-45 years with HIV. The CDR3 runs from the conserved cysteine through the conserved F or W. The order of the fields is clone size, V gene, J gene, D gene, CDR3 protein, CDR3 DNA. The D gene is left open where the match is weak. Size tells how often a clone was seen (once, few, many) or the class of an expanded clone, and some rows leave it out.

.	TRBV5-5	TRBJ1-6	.	CASSLPGLTTPLHF	TGTGCCAGCAGCTTGCCGGGACTAACCACCCCCCTCCACTTT
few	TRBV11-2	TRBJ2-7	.	CASSLGGRTYEQYF	TGTGCCAGCAGCTTAGGGGGACGGACCTACGAGCAGTACTTC
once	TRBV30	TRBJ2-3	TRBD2	CAWSVRAGGPDTQYF	TGTGCCTGGAGTGTACGAGCGGGGGGGCCCGATACGCAGTATTTT
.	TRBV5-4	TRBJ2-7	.	CASRRQASSYEQYF	TGTGCCAGCAGACGACAGGCGAGCTCCTACGAGCAGTACTTC
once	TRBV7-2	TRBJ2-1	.	CASSSPPRRSYNEQFF	TGTGCCAGCAGCTCCCCCCCCCGGCGCTCCTACAATGAGCAGTTCTTC
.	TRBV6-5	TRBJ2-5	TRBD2	CASSPQLAGQETQYF	TGTGCCAGCAGTCCCCAACTAGCGGGGCAAGAGACCCAGTACTTC
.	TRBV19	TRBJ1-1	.	CASSILRGQGTEAFF	TGTGCCAGTAGTATTCTGCGGGGGCAAGGGACTGAAGCTTTCTTT
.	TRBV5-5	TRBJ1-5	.	CASSLLSPGQPQHF	TGTGCCAGCAGCTTGTTAAGCCCAGGGCAGCCCCAGCATTTT
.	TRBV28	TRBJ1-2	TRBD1	CASSLEGTDYGYTF	TGTGCCAGCAGTTTAGAAGGGACAGACTATGGCTACACCTTC
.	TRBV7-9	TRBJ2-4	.	CASSAAWNEKNIQYF	TGTGCCAGCAGCGCAGCCTGGAATGAGAAAAACATTCAGTACTTC
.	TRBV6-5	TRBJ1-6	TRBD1	CASRAPQGANSPLHF	TGTGCCAGCAGAGCGCCACAGGGGGCAAATTCACCCCTCCACTTT
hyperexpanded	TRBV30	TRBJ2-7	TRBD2	CALNRPGTGGSEQYF	TGTGCTCTGAACCGACCCGGGACCGGGGGGAGCGAGCAGTACTTC
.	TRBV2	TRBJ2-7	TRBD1	CASSVETGIYEQYF	TGTGCCAGCAGTGTAGAGACAGGGATCTACGAGCAGTACTTC
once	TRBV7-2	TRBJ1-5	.	CASSRQASNQPQHF	TGTGCCAGCAGCAGACAGGCTAGCAATCAGCCCCAGCATTTT
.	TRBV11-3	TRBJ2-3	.	CASSFNTDTQYF	TGTGCCAGCAGCTTCAACACAGATACGCAGTATTTT
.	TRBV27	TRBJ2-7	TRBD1	CASRKTGGAYEQYF	TGTGCCAGCAGAAAGACAGGGGGCGCTTACGAGCAGTACTTC
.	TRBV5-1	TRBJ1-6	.	CASSVSGRGYNSPLHF	TGCGCCAGCAGCGTCTCAGGGCGGGGATATAATTCACCCCTCCACTTT
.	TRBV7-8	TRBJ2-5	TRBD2	CASSFGTSGRQETQYF	TGTGCCAGCAGCTTCGGGACTAGCGGGCGGCAAGAGACCCAGTACTTC
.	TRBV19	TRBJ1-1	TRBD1	CASSMDRMNTEAFF	TGTGCCAGTAGTATGGACAGGATGAACACTGAAGCTTTCTTT
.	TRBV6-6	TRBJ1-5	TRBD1	CASSNPPTGSAEPQHF	TGTGCCAGCAGTAACCCACCGACAGGGTCCGCGGAGCCCCAGCATTTT
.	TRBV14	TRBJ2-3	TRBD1	CASSRRDRGTDTQYF	TGTGCCAGCAGCCGCCGGGACAGGGGGACAGATACGCAGTATTTT
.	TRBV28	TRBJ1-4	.	CASSLPKQGEKLFF	TGTGCCAGCAGTTTACCGAAACAGGGTGAAAAACTGTTTTTT
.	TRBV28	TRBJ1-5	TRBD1	CASSLITGGNQPQHF	TGTGCCAGCAGTTTAATAACAGGGGGCAATCAGCCCCAGCATTTT
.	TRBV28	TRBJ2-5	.	CASRTQETQYF	TGTGCCAGCAGAACCCAAGAGACCCAGTACTTC
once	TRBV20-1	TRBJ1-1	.	CSARGPTEAFF	TGCAGTGCTAGAGGTCCCACTGAAGCTTTCTTT
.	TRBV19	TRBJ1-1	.	CASSIDGEDSRGDTEAFF	TGTGCCAGTAGTATAGATGGTGAGGACAGTCGGGGGGACACTGAAGCTTTCTTT
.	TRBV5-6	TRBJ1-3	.	CASSRGSSGNTIYF	TGTGCCAGCAGCCGTGGTAGCTCTGGAAACACCATATATTTT
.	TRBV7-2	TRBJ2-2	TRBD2	CASSIYSGAGTGELFF	TGTGCCAGCAGCATATATAGCGGGGCTGGGACCGGGGAGCTGTTTTTT
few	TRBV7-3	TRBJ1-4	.	CASSLTGGEKLFF	TGTGCCAGCAGCTTAACGGGAGGCGAAAAACTGTTTTTT
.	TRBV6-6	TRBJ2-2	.	CASRWTENTGELFF	TGTGCCAGCAGATGGACAGAAAACACCGGGGAGCTGTTTTTT
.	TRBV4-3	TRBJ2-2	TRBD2	CASSQELAGDTGELFF	TGCGCCAGCAGCCAAGAACTAGCGGGAGACACCGGGGAGCTGTTTTTT
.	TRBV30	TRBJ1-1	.	CAWSGRVPGTEAFF	TGTGCCTGGAGTGGCAGGGTCCCGGGCACTGAAGCTTTCTTT